This TCR beta chain originates from a study of shared clonotypes between healthy human individuals. The CDR3 totals 15 residues. Deletions cut 5 bases from V and 6 bases from J, with 18 bases between. CDR1 is MDHEN, CDR2 SYDVKM, per germline. Findings and limits, study-wide: Measured sharing among donors was expected to vary with sequencing depth.

This clone was seen once. Antigen: not known. Input per replicate PCR of unsorted PBMC was 300 ng DNA, corresponding to 25,000 to 30,000 T cell genomes. Using immunoSEQ multiplex PCR, the repertoire was profiled, and TCRdb retains in-frame clones only, with some absent. Of about half a million clones listed, around 74% are singletons. The sequenced sample consisted of PBMCs. This chain connects TRBV28 to TRBJ2-3; maybe TRBD1 (5 bases). The receptor was derived from a woman between 40 and 55 years old in good health. Some clones in this sample may be carry-over from other donors' samples. CDR3 protein: CASSPSGRVDDTQYF. CDR3 sequence (DNA): TGTGCCAGCAGTCCTTCCGGCAGGGTTGACGATACGCAGTATTTT.